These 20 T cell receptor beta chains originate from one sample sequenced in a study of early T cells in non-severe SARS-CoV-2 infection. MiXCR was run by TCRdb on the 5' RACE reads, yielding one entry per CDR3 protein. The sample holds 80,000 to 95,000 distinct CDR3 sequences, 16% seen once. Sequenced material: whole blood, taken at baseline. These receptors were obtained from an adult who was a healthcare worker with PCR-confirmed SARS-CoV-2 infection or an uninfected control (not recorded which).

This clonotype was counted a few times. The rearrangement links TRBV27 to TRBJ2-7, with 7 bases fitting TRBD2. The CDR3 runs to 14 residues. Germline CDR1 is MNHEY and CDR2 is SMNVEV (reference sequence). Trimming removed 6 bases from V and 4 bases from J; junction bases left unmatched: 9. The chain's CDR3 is CASSWGGNGYEQYF. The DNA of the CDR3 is TGTGCCAGCAGCTGGGGGGGAAATGGGTACGAGCAGTACTTC.

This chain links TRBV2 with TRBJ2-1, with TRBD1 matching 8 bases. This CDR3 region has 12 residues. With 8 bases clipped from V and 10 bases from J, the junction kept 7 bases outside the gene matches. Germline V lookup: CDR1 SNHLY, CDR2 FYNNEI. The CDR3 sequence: CASGTGEWEQFF. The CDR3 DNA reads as TGTGCCAGCGGGACAGGCGAATGGGAGCAGTTCTTC.

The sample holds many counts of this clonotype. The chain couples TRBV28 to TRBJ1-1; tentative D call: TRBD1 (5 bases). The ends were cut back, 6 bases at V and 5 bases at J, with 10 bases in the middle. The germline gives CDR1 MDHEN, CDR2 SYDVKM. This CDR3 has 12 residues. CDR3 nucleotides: TGTGCCAGCAGCCTGGGGCTTACTGAAGCTTTCTTT. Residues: CASSLGLTEAFF.

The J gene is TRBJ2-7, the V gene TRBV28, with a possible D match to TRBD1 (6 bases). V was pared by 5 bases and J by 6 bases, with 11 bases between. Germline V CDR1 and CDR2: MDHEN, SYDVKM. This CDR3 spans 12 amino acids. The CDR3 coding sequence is TGTGCCAGCAGTCAACAGGGCACCGAGCAGTACTTC. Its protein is CASSQQGTEQYF.

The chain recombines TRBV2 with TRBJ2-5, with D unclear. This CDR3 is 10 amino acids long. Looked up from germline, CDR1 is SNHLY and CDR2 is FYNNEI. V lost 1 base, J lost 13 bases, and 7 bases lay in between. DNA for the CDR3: TGTGCCAGCAGTGAAGGGAAGCCGTACTTC. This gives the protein CASSEGKPYF.

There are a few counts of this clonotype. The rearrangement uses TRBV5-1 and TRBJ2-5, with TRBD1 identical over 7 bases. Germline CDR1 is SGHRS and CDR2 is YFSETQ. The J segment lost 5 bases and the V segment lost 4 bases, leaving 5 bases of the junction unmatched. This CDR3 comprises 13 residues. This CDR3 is CASSPGQTETQYF. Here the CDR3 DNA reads TGCGCCAGCAGCCCGGGACAGACGGAGACCCAGTACTTC.

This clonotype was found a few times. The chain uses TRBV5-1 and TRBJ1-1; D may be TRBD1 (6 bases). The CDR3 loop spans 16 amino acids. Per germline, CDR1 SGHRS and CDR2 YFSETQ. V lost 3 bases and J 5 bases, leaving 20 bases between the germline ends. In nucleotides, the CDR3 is TGCGCCAGCAGCTGGAGGGGCAGGGGAGGAGTGACTGAAGCTTTCTTT. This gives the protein CASSWRGRGGVTEAFF.

CDR3 sequence reads: CASSPRPSGANTGELFF. As DNA, the CDR3 is TGTGCCAGCAGCCCCCGCCCTTCTGGGGCGAACACCGGGGAGCTGTTTTTT. J is TRBJ2-2 and V is TRBV7-3; D ambiguous. The ends were cut back, 5 bases at V and 0 bases at J, with 16 bases in the middle. CDR3 length: 17 amino acids. Germline lookup yields CDR1 SGHTA and CDR2 FQGTGA.

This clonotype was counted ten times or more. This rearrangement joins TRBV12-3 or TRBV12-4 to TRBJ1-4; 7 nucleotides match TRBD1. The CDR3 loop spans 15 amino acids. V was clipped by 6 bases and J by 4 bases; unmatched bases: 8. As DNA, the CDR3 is TGTGCCAGCAGACTAGGACAGGCCTATAATGAAAAACTGTTTTTT. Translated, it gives CASRLGQAYNEKLFF.

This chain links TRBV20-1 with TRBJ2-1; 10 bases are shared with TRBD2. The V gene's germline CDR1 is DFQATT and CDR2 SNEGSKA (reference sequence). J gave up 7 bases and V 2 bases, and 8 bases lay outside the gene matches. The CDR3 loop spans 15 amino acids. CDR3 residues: CSARPPSGRGNEQFF. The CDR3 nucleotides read TGCAGTGCTAGACCCCCTAGCGGGAGAGGTAATGAGCAGTTCTTC.

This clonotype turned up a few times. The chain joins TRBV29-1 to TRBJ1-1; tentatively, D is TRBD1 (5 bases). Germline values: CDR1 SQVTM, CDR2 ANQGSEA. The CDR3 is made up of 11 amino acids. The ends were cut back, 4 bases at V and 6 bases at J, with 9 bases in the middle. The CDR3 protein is CSVGGDAEAFF. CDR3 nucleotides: TGCAGCGTTGGTGGGGACGCTGAAGCTTTCTTT.

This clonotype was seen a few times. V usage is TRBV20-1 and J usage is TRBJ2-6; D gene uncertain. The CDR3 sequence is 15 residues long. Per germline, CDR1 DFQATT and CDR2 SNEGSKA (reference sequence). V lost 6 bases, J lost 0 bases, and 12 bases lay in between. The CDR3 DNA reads TGCAGTGCGGGGATTCAGCCCTCTGGGGCCAACGTCCTGACTTTC. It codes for CSAGIQPSGANVLTF.

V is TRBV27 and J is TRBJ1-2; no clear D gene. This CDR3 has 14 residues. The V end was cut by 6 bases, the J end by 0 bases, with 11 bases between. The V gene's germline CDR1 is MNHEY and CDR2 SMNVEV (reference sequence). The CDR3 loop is CASSPRIPNYGYTF. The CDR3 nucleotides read TGTGCCAGCAGCCCCAGGATTCCTAACTATGGCTACACCTTC.

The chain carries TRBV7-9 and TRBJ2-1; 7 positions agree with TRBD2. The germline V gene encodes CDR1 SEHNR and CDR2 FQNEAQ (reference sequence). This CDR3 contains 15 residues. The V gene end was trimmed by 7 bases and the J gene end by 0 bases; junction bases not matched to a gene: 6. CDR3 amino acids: CASTSGRSSYNEQFF. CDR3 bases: TGTGCCAGCACCTCCGGGAGGAGCTCCTACAATGAGCAGTTCTTC.

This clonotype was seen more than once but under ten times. CDR3 sequence: CASKGVNYEQYF. For the CDR3, the DNA is TGTGCCAGCAAGGGCGTAAACTACGAGCAGTACTTC. The chain is built from TRBV2 and TRBJ2-7; D unclear. The V and J ends lost 7 bases and 3 bases respectively, with 10 bases between them. The germline gives CDR1 SNHLY, CDR2 FYNNEI. The CDR3 length is 12 residues.

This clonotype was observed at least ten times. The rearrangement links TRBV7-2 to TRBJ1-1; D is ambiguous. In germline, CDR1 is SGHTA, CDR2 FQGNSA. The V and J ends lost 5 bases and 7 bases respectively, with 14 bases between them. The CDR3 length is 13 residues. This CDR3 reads CASSLVAAIEAFF. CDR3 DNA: TGTGCCAGCAGCCTAGTGGCAGCTATTGAAGCTTTCTTT.

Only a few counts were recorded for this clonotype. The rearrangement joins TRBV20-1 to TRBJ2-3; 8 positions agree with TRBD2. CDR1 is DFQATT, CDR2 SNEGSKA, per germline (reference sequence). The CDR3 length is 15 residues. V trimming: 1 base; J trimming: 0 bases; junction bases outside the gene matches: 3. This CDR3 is CSARVSGSSTDTQYF. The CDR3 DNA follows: TGCAGTGCTAGAGTAAGCGGGAGCAGCACAGATACGCAGTATTTT.

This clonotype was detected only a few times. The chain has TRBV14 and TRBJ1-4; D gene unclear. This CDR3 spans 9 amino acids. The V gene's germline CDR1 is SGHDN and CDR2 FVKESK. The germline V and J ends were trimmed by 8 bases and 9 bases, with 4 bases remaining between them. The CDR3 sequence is CASSKKLFF. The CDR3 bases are TGTGCCAGCTCGAAAAAACTGTTTTTT.

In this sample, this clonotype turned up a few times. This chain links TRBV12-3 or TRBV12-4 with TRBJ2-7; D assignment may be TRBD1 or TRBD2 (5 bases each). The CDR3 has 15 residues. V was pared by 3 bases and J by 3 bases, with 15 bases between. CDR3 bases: TGTGCCAGCAGTTTTGGGACCCCTATTTTCTACGAGCAGTACTTC. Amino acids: CASSFGTPIFYEQYF.

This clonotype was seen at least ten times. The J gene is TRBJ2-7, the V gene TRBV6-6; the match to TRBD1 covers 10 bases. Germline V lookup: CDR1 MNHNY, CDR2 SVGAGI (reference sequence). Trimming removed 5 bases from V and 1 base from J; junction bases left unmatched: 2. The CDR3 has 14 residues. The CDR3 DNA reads TGTGCCAGCAGTCCGGGACAGGGGTCCTACGAGCAGTACTTC. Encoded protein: CASSPGQGSYEQYF.